Following are 4 T cell receptor beta chains from one sample sequenced in a study of PD-L1 blockade in urothelial cancer. Produced via immunoSEQ multiplex PCR; TCRdb's table is partial and in-frame only. The data show fewer than 60,000 clones, 84% seen once. Time point here: pretreatment peripheral blood. Material: PBMCs, obtained around atezolizumab (anti-PD-L1) treatment. The receptors shown here come from a man aged 45-65 years with urothelial cancer.

The chain recombines TRBV30 with TRBJ1-1, with 8 bases matching TRBD1. Germline values: CDR1 GTSNPN, CDR2 SVGIG (reference sequence). The CDR3 has 14 residues. V dropped 3 bases and J dropped 5; count of bases not matched to a gene: 8. The CDR3 protein is CAWRLPTGATEAFF. The CDR3 bases are TGTGCCTGGAGACTTCCGACAGGGGCTACTGAAGCTTTCTTT.

CDR3 sequence (DNA): TGTGCCAGCAGCTTGGCCTACAGAGTCTCCTACGAGCAGTACTTC. Its translation: CASSLAYRVSYEQYF. The genes are TRBV5-6 and TRBJ2-7; no firm D call. Germline V gene sequence: CDR1 SGHDT, CDR2 YYEEEE. CDR3 length: 15 amino acids. Trimming took 0 bases from V and 0 from J, leaving 10 bases between them.

V usage is TRBV9 and J usage is TRBJ2-2; no firm D call. V gave up 0 bases and J gave up 7 bases, with 7 bases separating them. The germline gives CDR1 SGDLS, CDR2 YYNGEE. This CDR3 contains 13 residues. CDR3 bases: TGTGCCAGCAGCGTAGCTAGAGGCGGGGAGCTGTTTTTT. This sequence encodes CASSVARGGELFF.

This clone was counted once. The chain uses TRBV7-9 and TRBJ2-1; a possible D gene is TRBD1 (6 bases). The CDR3 extends over 16 amino acids. Between the trimmed V and J ends, which lost 5 bases and 2 bases, there was a span of 16 bases. Looked up from germline, CDR1 is SEHNR and CDR2 is FQNEAQ (reference sequence). DNA for the CDR3: TGTGCCAGCAGCCCGGTTAAACAGGGCCCCTACAATGAGCAGTTCTTC. It codes for CASSPVKQGPYNEQFF.